This TCR beta chain is drawn from a study of CD39 and CD103 CD8 tumor-infiltrating T cells. General study results and limits: DP TIL clonotypes were rarely found in blood or uninvolved lymph node.

The ends lost 5 bases at V and 1 base at J; junction bases unmatched: 7. This CDR3 has 15 residues. In germline, CDR1 is LNHDA, CDR2 SQIVND (reference sequence). Details on this clone: Its antigen is unidentified.

Each sorted subset gave roughly 10,000 to 110,000 cells for genomic DNA. Assay: immunoSEQ multiplex PCR; the TCRdb copy retains only in-frame clones and omits some. The repertoire consists of roughly 15,000 clones, with 85% to 95% occurring once and the leading ten covering about 4.5%. The source is a human donor with head and neck squamous cell carcinoma. Sequenced: CD8+ T cells sorted from blood. Subset: total memory CD8 T cells (CD45RA-CCR7+/-) from blood or uninvolved lymph node. The chain carries TRBV19 and TRBJ1-1; 7 bases match TRBD1. The CDR3 nucleotides are TGTGCCAGTAGTTGGGTGACAGGGACGAACACTGAAGCTTTCTTT. It codes for CASSWVTGTNTEAFF.